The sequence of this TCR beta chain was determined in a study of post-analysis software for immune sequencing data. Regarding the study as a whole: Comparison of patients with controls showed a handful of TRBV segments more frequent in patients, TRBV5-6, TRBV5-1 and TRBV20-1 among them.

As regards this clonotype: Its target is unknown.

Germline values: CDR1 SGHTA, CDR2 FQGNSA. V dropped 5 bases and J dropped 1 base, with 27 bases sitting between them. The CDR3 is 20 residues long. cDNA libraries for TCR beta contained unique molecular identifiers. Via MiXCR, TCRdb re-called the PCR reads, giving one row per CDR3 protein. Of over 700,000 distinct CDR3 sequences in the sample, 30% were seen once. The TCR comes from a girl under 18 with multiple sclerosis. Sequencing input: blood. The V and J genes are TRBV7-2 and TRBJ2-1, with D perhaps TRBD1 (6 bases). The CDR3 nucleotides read TGTGCCAGCAGCCGGCCCCGACCCTCACAGGGCCGCACATCCTACAATGAGCAGTTCTTC. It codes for CASSRPRPSQGRTSYNEQFF.